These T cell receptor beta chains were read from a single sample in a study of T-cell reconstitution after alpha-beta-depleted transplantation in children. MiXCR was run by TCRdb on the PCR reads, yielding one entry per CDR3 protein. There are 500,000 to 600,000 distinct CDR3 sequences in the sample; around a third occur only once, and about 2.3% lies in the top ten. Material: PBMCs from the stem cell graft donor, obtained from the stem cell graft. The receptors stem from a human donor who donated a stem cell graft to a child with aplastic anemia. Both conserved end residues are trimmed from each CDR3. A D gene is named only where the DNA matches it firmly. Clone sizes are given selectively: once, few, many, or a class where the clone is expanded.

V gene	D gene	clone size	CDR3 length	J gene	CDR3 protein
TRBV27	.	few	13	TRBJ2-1	ASSLATRGSNEQF
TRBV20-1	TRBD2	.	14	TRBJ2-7	SARVRRASGTYEQY
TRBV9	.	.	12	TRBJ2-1	ASSASNSYNEQF
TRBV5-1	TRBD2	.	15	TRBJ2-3	ASSREGGRRGTDTQY
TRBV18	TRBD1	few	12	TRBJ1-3	ASSPRTGRNTIY
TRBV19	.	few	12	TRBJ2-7	ASKKDSLSYEQY
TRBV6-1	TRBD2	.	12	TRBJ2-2	ASSGTRPTGELF
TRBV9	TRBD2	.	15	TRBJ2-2	ASSVGWDGRASGELF
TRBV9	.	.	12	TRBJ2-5	ASSPGPQVETQY
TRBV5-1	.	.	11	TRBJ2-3	ASNPGRTDTQY
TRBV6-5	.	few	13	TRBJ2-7	ASSYSYSHNYEQY
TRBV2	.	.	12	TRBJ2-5	ASSGLLGGETQY
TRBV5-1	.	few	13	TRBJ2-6	ASSLGDSGANVLT
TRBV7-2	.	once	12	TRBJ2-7	ASSLAGVGVEQY
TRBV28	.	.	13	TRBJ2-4	ASSYSGTPKNIQY
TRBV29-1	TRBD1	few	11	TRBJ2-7	SVRQGAINEQY
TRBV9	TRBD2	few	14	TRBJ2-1	ASSVRREGVKNEQF
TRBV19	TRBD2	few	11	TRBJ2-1	ASSMLAGNEQF
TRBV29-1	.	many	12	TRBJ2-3	SVEDSTRSDTQY
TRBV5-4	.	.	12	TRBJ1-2	ASSWESPNYGYT
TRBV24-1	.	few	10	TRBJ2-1	ATSDLGLRTF
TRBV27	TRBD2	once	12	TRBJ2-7	ASSFAGGTCEQY
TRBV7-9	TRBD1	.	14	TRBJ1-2	ASSPRTGLDDYGYT
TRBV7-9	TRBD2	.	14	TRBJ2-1	ASSLGLAGVVGEQF
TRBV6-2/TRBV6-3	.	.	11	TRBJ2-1	ASSLGRTAEQF
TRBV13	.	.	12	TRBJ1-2	ASSLVGTNYGYT
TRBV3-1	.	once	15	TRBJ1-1	ASSPRRAGLMNTEAF
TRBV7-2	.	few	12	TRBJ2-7	ASSLMGSSYEQY
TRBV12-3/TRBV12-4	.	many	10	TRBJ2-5	ASSPGGETQY
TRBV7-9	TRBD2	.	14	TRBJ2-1	ASSPPGGGVPNEQF
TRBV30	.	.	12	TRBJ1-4	AWSSMGAQEKLF
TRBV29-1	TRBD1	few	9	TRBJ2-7	SVDRDRGQY
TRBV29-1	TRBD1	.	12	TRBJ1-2	SVAQGQVHYGYT
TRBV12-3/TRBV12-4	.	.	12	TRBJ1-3	ASSRGLPGNTIY
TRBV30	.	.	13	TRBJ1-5	AWSLDFGGNQPQH
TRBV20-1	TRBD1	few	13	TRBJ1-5	SAKRGTGGNQPQH
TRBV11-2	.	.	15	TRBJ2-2	ASSFMTGNTNTGELF
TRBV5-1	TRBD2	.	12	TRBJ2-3	ASIPGTTTDTQY
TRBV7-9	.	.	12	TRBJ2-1	ACHGAGGDNEQF
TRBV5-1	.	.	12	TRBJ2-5	ASSIGGTQETQY
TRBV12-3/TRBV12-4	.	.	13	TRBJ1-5	ASSLGWDSNQPQH
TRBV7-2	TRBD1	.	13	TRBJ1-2	ASSYLRDRGDGYT
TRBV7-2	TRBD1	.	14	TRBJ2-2	ASSHSQGANTGELF
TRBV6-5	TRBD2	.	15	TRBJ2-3	ASSYLTSGVPTDTQY
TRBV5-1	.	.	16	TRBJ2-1	ASSPEGRRSDSYNEQF
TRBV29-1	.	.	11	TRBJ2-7	SARADRTYEQY
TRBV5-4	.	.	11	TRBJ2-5	ASSSGDGETQY
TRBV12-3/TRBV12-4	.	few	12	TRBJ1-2	ASSGSGQGYGYT
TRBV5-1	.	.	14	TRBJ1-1	ASSLAVGAWPTEAF
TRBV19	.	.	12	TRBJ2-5	ASSIRGGAETQY
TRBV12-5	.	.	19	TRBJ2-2	ASGLKLTGTTSPMESGELF